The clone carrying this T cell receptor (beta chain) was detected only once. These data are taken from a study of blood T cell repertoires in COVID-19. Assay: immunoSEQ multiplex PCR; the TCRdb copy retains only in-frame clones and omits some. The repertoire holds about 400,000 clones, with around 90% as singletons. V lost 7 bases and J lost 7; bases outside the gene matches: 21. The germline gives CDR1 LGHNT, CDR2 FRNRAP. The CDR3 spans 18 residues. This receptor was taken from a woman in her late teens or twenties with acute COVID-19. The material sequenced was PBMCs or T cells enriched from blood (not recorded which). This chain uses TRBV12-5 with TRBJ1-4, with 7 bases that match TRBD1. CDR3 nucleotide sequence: TGTGCTAGTGCCCCAGAAAAGGGACAGAAACTATCTGGTGAAAAACTGTTTTTT. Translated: CASAPEKGQKLSGEKLFF.